This T cell receptor (beta chain) appears in the sequencing data of a study of cytomegalovirus exposure and HLA in healthy donors. Study background: Of the donors genotyped, several hundred in all, over 80% fell in the Caucasian-associated ancestry cluster. Broader study findings: Researchers counted around 150 TCR beta chains as cytomegalovirus-associated. It was reported in a later analysis that an Asian-associated ancestry cluster showed fewer N-insertions than the roughly 620-donor mean.

Comments on this clone: Its antigen is still unknown.

The CDR3 totals 13 residues. Germline V lookup: CDR1 MNHEY, CDR2 SVGAGI. V was pared by 5 bases and J by 5 bases, with 10 bases between. 60 Vbeta and 13 Jbeta primers were used in PCR. Clones were sequenced by immunoSEQ multiplex PCR, and TCRdb holds only the in-frame ones, with some missing. The table lists roughly 130,000 clones, around 71% of them singletons. The TCR sequence derives from a woman aged 55-70 years in good health and CMV-seropositive. The specimen sequenced was PBMCs. This chain joins TRBV6-5 and TRBJ1-3; no clear D gene. The CDR3 region has the DNA TGTGCCAGCAGTAACGGGAAACGAAACACCATATATTTT. Protein product: CASSNGKRNTIYF.